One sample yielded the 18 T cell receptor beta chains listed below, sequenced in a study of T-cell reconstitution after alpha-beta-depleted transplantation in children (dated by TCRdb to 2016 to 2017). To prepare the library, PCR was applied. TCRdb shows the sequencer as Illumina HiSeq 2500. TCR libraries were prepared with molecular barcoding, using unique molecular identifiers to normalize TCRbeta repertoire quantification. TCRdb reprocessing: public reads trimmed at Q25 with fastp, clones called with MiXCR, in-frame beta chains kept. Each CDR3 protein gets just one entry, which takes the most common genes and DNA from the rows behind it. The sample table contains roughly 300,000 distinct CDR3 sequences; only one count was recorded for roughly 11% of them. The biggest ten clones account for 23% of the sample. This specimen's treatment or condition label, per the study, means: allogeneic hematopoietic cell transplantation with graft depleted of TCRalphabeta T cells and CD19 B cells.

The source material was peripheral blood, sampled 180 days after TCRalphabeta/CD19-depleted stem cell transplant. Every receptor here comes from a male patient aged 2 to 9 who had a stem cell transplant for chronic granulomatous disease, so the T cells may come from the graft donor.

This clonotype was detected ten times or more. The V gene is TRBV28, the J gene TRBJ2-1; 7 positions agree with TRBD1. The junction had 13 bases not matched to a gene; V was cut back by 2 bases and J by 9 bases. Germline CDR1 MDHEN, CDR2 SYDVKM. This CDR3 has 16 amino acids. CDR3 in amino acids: CASSLMVPGGRGEQFF. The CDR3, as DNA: TGTGCCAGCAGTTTAATGGTCCCAGGGGGACGGGGTGAGCAGTTCTTC.

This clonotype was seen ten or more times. CDR3 amino acids: CASSYGWSGAGEQYF. In DNA form, the CDR3 reads TGTGCCAGCAGTTACGGTTGGTCCGGTGCCGGCGAGCAGTACTTC. The rearrangement links TRBV28 to TRBJ2-7; D gene uncertain. The CDR3 extends over 15 amino acids. V was cut by 4 bases and J by 6 bases, with 19 bases left in between. Germline values: CDR1 MDHEN, CDR2 SYDVKM.

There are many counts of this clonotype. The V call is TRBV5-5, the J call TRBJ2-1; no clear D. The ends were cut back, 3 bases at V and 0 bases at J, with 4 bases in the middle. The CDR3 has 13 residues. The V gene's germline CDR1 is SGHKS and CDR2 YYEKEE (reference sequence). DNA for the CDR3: TGTGCCAGCAGCTCCAGCTCCTACAATGAGCAGTTCTTC. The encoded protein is CASSSSSYNEQFF. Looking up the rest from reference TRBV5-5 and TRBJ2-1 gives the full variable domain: DAGVTQSPTHLIKTRGQQVTLRCSPISGHKSVSWYQQVLGQGPQFIFQYYEKEERGRGNFPDRFSARQFPNYSSELNVNALLLGDSALYLCASSSSSYNEQFFGPGTRLTVL.

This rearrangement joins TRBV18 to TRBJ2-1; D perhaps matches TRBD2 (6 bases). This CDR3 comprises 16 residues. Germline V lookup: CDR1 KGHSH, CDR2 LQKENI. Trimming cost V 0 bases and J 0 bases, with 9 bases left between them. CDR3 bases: TGTGCCAGCTCACCACCCGGGACTCCCTCCTACAATGAGCAGTTCTTC. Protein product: CASSPPGTPSYNEQFF.

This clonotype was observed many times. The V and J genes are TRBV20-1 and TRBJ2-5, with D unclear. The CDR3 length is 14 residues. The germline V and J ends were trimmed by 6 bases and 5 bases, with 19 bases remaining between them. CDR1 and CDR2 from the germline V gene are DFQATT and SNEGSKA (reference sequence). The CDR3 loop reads CSARAFKAAETQYF. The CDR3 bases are TGCAGTGCCCGGGCTTTTAAGGCAGCGGAGACCCAGTACTTC.

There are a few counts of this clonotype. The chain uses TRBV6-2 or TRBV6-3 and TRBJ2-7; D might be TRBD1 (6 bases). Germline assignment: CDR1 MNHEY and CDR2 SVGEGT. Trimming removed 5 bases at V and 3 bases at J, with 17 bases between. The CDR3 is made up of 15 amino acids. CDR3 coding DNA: TGTGCCAGCAGTACTCGTAGGGCCAGGGGCTACGAGCAGTACTTC. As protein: CASSTRRARGYEQYF.

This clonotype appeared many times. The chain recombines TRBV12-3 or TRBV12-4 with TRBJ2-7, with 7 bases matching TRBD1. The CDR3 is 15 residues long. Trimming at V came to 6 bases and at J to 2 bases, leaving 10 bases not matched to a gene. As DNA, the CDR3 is TGTGCCAGCAGAGACGGAAGGGACAGCGCCTACGAGCAGTACTTC. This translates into CASRDGRDSAYEQYF.

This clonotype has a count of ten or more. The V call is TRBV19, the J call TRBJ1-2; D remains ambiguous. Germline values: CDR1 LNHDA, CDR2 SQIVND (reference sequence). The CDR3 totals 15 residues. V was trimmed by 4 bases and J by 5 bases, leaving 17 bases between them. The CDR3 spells CASSNGRRSYYGYTF. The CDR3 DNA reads TGTGCCAGTAGTAACGGAAGACGTAGTTATTATGGCTACACCTTC.

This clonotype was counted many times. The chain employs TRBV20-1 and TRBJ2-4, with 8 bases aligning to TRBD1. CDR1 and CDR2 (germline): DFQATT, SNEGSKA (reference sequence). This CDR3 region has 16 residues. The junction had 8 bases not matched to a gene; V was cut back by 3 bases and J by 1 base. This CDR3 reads CSASRGRADAKNIQYF. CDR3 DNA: TGCAGTGCTAGCAGGGGGCGAGCGGATGCCAAAAACATTCAGTACTTC.

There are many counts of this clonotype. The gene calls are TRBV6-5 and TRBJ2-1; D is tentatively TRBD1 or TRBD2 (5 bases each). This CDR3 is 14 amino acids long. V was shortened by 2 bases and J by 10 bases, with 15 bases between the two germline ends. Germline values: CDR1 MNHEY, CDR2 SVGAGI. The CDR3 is CASSYEGPDREQFF. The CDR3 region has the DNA TGTGCCAGCAGTTACGAGGGGCCAGACCGGGAGCAGTTCTTC.

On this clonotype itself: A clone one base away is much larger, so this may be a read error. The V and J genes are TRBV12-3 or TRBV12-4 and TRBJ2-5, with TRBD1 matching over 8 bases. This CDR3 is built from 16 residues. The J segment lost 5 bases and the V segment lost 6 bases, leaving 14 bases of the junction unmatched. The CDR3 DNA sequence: TGTGCCAGCAGCTCGCGTTGGCCAGGGGGCTTTGAGACCCAGTACTTC. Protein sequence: CASSSRWPGGFETQYF.

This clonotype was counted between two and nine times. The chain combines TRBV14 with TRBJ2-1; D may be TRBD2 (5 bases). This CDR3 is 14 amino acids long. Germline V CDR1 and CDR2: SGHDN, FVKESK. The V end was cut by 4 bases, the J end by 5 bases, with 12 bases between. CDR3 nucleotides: TGTGCCAGCAGCCGAGCCGGGGTTAACAATGAGCAGTTCTTC. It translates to CASSRAGVNNEQFF.

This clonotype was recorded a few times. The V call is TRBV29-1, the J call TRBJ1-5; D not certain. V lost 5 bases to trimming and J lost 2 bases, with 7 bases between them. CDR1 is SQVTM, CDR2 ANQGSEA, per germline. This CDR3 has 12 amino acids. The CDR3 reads CSVLWGNQPQHF. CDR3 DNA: TGCAGCGTTCTCTGGGGCAATCAGCCCCAGCATTTT.

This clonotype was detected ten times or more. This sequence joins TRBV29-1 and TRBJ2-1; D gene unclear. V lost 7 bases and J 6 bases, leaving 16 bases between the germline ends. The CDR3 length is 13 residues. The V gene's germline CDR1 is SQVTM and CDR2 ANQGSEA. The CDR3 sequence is CSADRKPGNEQFF. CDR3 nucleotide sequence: TGCAGCGCAGACCGTAAGCCCGGCAATGAGCAGTTCTTC.

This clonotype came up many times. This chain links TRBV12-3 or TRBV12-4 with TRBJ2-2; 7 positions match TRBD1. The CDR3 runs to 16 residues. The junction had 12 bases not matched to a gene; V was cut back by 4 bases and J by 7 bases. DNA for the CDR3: TGTGCCAGCAGTTCCCTCATTACAGGGGTTGTCGGGGAGCTGTTTTTT. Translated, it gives CASSSLITGVVGELFF.

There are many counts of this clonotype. CDR3 bases: TGTGCCAGCGGCGGGGGTTACAATGAGCAGTTCTTC. This gives the protein CASGGGYNEQFF. The chain joins TRBV28 to TRBJ2-1; 7 bases are a match to TRBD2. The CDR3 is 12 residues long. J lost 4 bases, V lost 8 bases, and 2 bases had no gene match. Per germline, CDR1 MDHEN and CDR2 SYDVKM.

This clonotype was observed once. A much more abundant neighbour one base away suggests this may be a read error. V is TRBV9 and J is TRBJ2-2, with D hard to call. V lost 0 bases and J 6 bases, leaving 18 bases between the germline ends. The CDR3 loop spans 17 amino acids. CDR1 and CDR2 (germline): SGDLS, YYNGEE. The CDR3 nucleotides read TGTGCCAGCAGCGTAGCGTCTGGGCCGTCGAGATCCGGGGAGCTGTTTTTT. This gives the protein CASSVASGPSRSGELFF.

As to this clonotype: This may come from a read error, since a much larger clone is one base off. Here the CDR3 reads CASTFIGTGHSYNSPLHF. CDR3 bases: TGTGCCAGCACCTTTATTGGGACAGGCCACTCCTATAATTCACCCCTCCACTTT. The chain joins TRBV11-2 to TRBJ1-6; 8 nucleotides agree with TRBD1. Germline CDR1 and CDR2: SGHAT and FQNNGV. The CDR3 is made up of 18 amino acids. The V gene end was trimmed by 7 bases and the J gene end by 0 bases; junction bases not matched to a gene: 11. Variable domain in full (rest from reference TRBV11-2 and TRBJ1-6): EAGVAQSPRYKIIEKRQSVAFWCNPISGHATLYWYQQILGQGPKLLIQFQNNGVVDDSQLPKDRFSAERLKGVDSTLKIQPAKLEDSAVYLCASTFIGTGHSYNSPLHFGNGTRLTVT.